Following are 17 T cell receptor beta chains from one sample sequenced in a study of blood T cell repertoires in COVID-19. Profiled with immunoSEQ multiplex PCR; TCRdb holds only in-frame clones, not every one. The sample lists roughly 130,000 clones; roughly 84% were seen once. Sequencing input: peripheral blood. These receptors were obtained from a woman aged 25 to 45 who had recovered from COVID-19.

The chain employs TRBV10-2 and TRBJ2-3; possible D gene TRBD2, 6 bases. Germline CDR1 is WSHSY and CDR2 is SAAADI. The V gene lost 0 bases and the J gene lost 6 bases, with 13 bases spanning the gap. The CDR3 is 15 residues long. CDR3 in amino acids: CASSESGGPWDTQYF. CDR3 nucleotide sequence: TGCGCCAGCAGTGAGTCGGGAGGCCCATGGGATACGCAGTATTTT.

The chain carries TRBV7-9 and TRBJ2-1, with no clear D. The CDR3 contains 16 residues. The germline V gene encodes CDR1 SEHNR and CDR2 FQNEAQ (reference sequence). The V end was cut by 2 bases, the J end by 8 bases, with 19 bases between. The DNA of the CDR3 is TGTGCCAGCAGCTTACTGCGGCCTTCAACTTACTATGAGCAGTTCTTC. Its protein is CASSLLRPSTYYEQFF. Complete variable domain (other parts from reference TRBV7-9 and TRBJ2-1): DTGVSQNPRHKITKRGQNVTFRCDPISEHNRLYWYRQTLGQGPEFLTYFQNEAQLEKSRLLSDRFSAERPKGSFSTLEIQRTEQGDSAMYLCASSLLRPSTYYEQFFGPGTRLTVL.

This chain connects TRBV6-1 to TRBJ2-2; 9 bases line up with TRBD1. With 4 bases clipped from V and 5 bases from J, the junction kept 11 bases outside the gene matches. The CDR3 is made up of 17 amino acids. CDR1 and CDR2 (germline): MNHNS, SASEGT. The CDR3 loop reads CASSVRGGQGLTGELFF. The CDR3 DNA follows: TGTGCCAGCAGTGTACGGGGAGGACAGGGGTTAACCGGGGAGCTGTTTTTT.

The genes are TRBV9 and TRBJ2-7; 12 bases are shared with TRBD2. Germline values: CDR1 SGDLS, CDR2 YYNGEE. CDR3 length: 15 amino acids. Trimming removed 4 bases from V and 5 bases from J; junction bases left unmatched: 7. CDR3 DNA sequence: TGTGCCAGCAGCCCTAGACTAGCGGGAGTCCACGAGCAGTACTTC. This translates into CASSPRLAGVHEQYF.

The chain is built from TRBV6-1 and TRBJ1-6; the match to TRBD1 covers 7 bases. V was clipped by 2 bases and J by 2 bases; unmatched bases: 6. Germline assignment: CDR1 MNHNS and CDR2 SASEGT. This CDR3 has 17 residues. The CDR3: CASSEYVGQTYNSPLHF. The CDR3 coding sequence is TGTGCCAGCAGTGAATACGTGGGACAGACCTATAATTCACCCCTCCACTTT.

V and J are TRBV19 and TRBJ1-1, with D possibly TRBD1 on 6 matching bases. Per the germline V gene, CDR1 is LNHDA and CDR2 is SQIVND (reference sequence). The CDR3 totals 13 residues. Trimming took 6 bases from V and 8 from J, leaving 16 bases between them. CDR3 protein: CASRSDSSGEAFF. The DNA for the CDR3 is TGTGCCAGTAGATCGGACAGTTCTGGAGAAGCTTTCTTT.

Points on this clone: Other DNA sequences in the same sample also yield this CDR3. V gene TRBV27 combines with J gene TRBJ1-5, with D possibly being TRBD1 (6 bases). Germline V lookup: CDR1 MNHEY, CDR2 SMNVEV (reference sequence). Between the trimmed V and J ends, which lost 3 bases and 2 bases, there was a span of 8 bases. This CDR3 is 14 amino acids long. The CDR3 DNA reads TGTGCCAGCAGTTTGAGACAGGGCAATCAGCCCCAGCATTTT. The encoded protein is CASSLRQGNQPQHF.

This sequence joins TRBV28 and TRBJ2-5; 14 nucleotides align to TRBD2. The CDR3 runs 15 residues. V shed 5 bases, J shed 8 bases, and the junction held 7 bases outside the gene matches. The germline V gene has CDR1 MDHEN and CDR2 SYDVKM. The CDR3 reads CASSPSTSGRATQYF. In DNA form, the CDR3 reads TGTGCCAGCAGTCCCTCGACTAGCGGGAGGGCCACCCAGTACTTC.

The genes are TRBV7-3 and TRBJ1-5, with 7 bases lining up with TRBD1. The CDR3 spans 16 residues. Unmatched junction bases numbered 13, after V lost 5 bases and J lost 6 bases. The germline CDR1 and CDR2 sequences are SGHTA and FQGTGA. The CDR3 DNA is TGTGCCAGCAGCGCTTATTGGGACAGACGGGGTCAGCCCCAGCATTTT. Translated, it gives CASSAYWDRRGQPQHF.

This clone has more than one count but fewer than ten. The CDR3 reads CSVESGNTEAFF. CDR3 DNA: TGCAGCGTTGAATCAGGGAACACTGAAGCTTTCTTT. This rearrangement joins TRBV29-1 to TRBJ1-1; D unresolved. Germline V gives CDR1 SQVTM, CDR2 ANQGSEA. This CDR3 contains 12 residues. V was cut by 2 bases and J by 1 base, with 5 bases left in between.

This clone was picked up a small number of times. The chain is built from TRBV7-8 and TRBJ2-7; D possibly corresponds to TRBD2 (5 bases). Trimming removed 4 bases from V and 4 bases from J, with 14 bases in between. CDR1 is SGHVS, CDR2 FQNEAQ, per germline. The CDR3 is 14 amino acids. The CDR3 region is CASSSNRGSYEQYF. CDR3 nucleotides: TGTGCCAGCAGCTCCAACCGGGGAAGTTACGAGCAGTACTTC.

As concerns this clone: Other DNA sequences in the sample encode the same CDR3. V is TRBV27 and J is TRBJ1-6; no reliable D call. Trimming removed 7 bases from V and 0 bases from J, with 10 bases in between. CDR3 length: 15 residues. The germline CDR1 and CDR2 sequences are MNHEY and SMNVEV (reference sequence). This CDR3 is CASKTGSSYNSPLHF. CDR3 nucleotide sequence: TGTGCCAGCAAAACGGGGAGCTCCTATAATTCACCCCTCCACTTT.

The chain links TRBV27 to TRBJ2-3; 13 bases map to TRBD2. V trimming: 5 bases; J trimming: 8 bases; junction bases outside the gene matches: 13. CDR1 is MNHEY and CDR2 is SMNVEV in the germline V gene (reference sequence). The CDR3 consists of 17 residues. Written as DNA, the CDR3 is TGTGCCAGCAGTATCGGACTAGCGGGGGCCCACTCGCGTACGCAGTATTTT. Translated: CASSIGLAGAHSRTQYF.

The CDR3 sequence: CASSERGELFF. CDR3 sequence (DNA): TGTGCCAGCAGTGAGCGCGGGGAGCTGTTTTTT. The chain has TRBV6-1 and TRBJ2-2; D ambiguous. The CDR3 extends over 11 amino acids. Germline CDR1 reads MNHNS; CDR2 reads SASEGT. V lost 3 bases and J 7 bases, leaving 3 bases between the germline ends.

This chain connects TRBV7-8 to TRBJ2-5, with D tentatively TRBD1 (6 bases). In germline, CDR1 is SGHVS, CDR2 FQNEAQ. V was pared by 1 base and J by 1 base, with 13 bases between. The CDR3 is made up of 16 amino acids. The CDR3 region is CASSLGQGTGQETQYF. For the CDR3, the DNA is TGTGCCAGCAGCTTAGGCCAGGGGACGGGCCAAGAGACCCAGTACTTC.

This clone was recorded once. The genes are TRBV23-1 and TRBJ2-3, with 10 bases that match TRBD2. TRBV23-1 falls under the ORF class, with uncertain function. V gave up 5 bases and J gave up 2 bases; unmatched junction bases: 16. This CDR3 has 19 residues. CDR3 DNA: TGCGCCAGCAGTGTGGGGGGACTAGCGAGATACGCCTCCACAGATACGCAGTATTTT. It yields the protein CASSVGGLARYASTDTQYF.

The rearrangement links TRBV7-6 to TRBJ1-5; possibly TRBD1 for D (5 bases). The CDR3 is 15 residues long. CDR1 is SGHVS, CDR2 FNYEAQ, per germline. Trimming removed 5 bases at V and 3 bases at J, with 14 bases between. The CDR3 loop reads CASSLVQGLNQPQHF. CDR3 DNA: TGTGCCAGCAGCCTGGTCCAGGGCCTCAATCAGCCCCAGCATTTT.